This T cell receptor beta chain was sequenced during a study of early T cells in non-severe SARS-CoV-2 infection. Germline V lookup: CDR1 SSHAT, CDR2 FNYEAQ (reference sequence). The CDR3 length is 13 residues. TCRdb independently ran MiXCR on the 5' RACE reads; one entry per CDR3 protein. Of 55,000 or so distinct CDR3 sequences listed, roughly an eighth were seen once; the top ten hold less than 1.5%. This clonotype was seen only a few times. Compared with germline, one end of the junction differs, possibly owing to a read error. The sequence came from an adult who was a healthcare worker with PCR-confirmed SARS-CoV-2 infection or an uninfected control (not recorded which). Source material: whole blood. The rearrangement links TRBV7-7 to TRBJ2-7; D is ambiguous. This chain's CDR3 is CASSLLGSYEQYF. The CDR3, as DNA: TGTGCTAGCAGCTTGTTGGGGTCCTACGAGCAGTACTTC.